The following is a TCR beta chain sequence with its context. V lost 1 base to trimming and J lost 0 bases, with 4 bases between them. The germline gives CDR1 MNHNS, CDR2 SASEGT. The CDR3 consists of 15 residues. In the source study's methods: Estimation of nucleated cell counts was performed using reference gene primer amplification. The method was immunoSEQ multiplex PCR; TCRdb's version includes in-frame clones alone and lacks a portion of them. V and J calls and clone size are given by that table; D and trimming were obtained from the DNA. This table has around 200,000 clones, about 90% appearing once. The sample belongs to a study of blood T cell repertoires in COVID-19. Study information: The United States, Italy and Spain supplied acute and convalescent COVID-19 samples. T cells, B-cell-depleted T cells, or PBMCs supplied cDNA or gDNA.

The receptor comes from a man aged 18 to 30 with active or convalescent COVID-19. Material: peripheral blood. The chain carries TRBV6-1 and TRBJ2-6, with no clear D. CDR3 amino acids: CASSEDSSGANVLTF. In nucleotides, the CDR3 is TGTGCCAGCAGTGAAGACAGCTCTGGGGCCAACGTCCTGACTTTC.